A selection of T cell receptor beta chains follows, all from one sample in a study of T cells in Graves' hyperthyroidism and ophthalmopathy. Via MiXCR, TCRdb re-called the multiplex PCR reads, giving one row per CDR3 protein. The sample includes a few hundred thousand distinct CDR3 sequences, more than 12% of them seen just once. Sequencing input: blood. These receptors all come from a woman in her thirties or forties with Graves' hyperthyroidism that later progressed to Graves' ophthalmopathy. The CDR3 runs from the conserved cysteine through the conserved F or W. D genes are given only for firm matches. Some rows mark clone size as missing; the rest say once, few, many or name a class of expanded clone.

NA	TRBV20-1	TRBJ1-1	many	CSARGPLITEAFF
NA	TRBV7-8	TRBJ2-7	few	CASSSPITSYEQYF
TRBD1	TRBV6-2/TRBV6-3	TRBJ1-1	NA	CASRLQGSGTEAFF
TRBD2	TRBV4-1	TRBJ2-3	NA	CASSIIAGGLTDTQYF
TRBD1	TRBV7-9	TRBJ2-7	many	CASSFRTGNPYEQYF
TRBD2	TRBV5-1	TRBJ2-1	many	CASSFSSGRASEQFF
TRBD1	TRBV2	TRBJ2-7	many	CASRSRGRLEQYF
NA	TRBV4-1	TRBJ2-7	many	CASSQVGTVAYEQYF
NA	TRBV12-3/TRBV12-4	TRBJ1-5	many	CASSLRTLRNQPQHF
NA	TRBV29-1	TRBJ1-1	many	CSSRAPKGAFF
TRBD2	TRBV6-1	TRBJ2-5	many	CASSYGFPSGKETQYF
NA	TRBV12-3/TRBV12-4	TRBJ1-1	many	CASRTTTAAFF
NA	TRBV7-7	TRBJ2-3	NA	CASSPRVGTSRQYF
NA	TRBV20-1	TRBJ1-5	NA	CNPGKDNQPQHF
NA	TRBV19	TRBJ2-2	NA	CASSGRQGLGTGELFF
TRBD2	TRBV28	TRBJ2-1	many	CASSFSTSGYNEQFF
NA	TRBV2	TRBJ2-1	many	CASSEMLFQFF
TRBD2	TRBV19	TRBJ2-7	few	CASSIVGGFREQYF
NA	TRBV7-9	TRBJ1-3	many	CASSFRGDTIYF
TRBD1	TRBV24-1	TRBJ2-2	many	CATSDPHPGQGAVGELFF
NA	TRBV7-9	TRBJ2-7	NA	CASSSLQGGYEQYF
TRBD2	TRBV7-8	TRBJ2-1	many	CASSLRGPGLAYNEQFF
NA	TRBV3-1	TRBJ2-1	many	CASSQPHGRIDEQFF
TRBD1	TRBV7-8	TRBJ2-1	many	CASSLKRGRGSYNEQFF
NA	TRBV7-2	TRBJ2-3	many	CASTDLRRSTDTQYF
NA	TRBV10-3	TRBJ1-2	few	CASYGGDYGYTF
TRBD1	TRBV12-3/TRBV12-4	TRBJ1-3	many	CASSLGTVSGNTIYF
NA	TRBV4-1	TRBJ1-4	NA	CASSRAVNEKLFF